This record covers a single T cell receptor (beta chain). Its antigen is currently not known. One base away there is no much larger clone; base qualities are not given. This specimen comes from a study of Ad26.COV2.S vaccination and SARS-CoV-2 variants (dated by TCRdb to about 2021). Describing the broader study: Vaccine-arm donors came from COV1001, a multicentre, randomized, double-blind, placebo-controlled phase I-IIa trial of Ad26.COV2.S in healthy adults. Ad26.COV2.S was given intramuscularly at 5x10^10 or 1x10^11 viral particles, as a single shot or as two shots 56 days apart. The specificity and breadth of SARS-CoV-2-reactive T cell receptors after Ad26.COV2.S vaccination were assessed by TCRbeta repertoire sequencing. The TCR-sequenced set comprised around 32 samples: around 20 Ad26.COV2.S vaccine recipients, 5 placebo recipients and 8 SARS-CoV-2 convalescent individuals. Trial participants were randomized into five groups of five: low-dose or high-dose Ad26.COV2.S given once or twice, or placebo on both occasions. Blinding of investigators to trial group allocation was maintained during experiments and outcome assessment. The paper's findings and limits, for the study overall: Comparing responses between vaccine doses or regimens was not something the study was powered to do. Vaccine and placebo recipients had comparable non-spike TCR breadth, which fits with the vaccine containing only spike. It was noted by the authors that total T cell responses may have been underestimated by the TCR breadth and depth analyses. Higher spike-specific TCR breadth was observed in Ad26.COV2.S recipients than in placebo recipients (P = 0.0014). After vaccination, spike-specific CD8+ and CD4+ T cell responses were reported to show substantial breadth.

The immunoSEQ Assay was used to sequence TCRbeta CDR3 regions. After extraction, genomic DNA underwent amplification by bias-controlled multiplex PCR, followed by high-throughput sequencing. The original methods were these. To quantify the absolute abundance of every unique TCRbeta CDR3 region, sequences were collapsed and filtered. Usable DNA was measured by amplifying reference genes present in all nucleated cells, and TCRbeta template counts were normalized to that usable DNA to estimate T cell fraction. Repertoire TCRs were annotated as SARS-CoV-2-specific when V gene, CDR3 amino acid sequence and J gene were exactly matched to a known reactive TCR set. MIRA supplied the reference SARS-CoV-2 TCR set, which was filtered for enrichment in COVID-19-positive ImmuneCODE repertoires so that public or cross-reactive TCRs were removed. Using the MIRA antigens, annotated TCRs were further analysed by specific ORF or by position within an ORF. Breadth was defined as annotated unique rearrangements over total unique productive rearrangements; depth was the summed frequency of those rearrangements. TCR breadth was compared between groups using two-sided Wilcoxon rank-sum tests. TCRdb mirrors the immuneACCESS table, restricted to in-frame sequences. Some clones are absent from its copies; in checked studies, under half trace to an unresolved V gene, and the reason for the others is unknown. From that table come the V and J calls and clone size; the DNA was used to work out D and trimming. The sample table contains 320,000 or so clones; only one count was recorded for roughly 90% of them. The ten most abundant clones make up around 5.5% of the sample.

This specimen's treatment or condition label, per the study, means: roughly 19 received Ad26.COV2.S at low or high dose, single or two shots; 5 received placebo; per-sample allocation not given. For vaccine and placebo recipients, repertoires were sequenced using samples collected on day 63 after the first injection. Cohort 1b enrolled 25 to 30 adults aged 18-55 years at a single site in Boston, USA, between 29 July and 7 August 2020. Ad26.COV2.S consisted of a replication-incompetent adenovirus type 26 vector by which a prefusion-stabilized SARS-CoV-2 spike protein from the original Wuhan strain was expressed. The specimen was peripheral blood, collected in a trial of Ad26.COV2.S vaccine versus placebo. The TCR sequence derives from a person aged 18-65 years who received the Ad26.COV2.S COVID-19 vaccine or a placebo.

The DNA sequence is given as TGTGCCAGCAGCTCCCTACTTTTGGGACCGACCTACGAGCAGTACTTC. Its protein reads: CASSSLLLGPTYEQYF. Recombination connected TRBV7-2 to TRBJ2-7; the D gene may be TRBD1 or TRBD2, since each aligns over 5 bases. Looking up the germline V gene yields CDR1 SGHTA and CDR2 FQGNSA. Trimming takes 4 bases from V and 2 bases from J, and the germline ends sit 18 bases apart. From its cysteine to its phenylalanine, the CDR3 spans 16 amino acids. The CDR3 DNA has 48 bases and is translated from base 1.